This T cell receptor beta chain comes out of a study of OX40 agonist ivuxolimab in advanced cancers. Study context: Treatment received earlier with anti-PD-1, anti-PD-L1 or anti-CTLA-4 agents was allowed, and more than 30% had some.

On this clone itself: Its antigen remains unknown.

CDR3 length: 15 residues. The V end lost 0 bases, the J end lost 4 bases, and 13 bases lay between the germline ends. Germline V gene sequence: CDR1 SGDLS, CDR2 YYNGEE. Produced via immunoSEQ multiplex PCR; TCRdb's table is partial and in-frame only. The data contain about 70,000 clones, approximately 88% of them singletons. Notes on the study in general: Low normalized clonal expansion also occurred in some nonresponding patients. Mean expanded clone counts were higher in CD8+ than CD4+ T cells. In the 0.1 to 3.0 mg/kg range, CD4+ and CD8+ blood T cells had expanded clonally by week 6.

The receptor was isolated from an adult with an advanced solid tumor such as melanoma, head and neck, liver or kidney cancer. The specimen was CD4+ or CD8+ T cells sorted from blood, collected in a trial of the OX40 agonist ivuxolimab. The rearrangement uses TRBV9 and TRBJ2-5, with D uncertain. CDR3 nucleotide sequence: TGTGCCAGCAGCGTAGGAGTAGACGGCGGAGAGACCCAGTACTTC. Protein product: CASSVGVDGGETQYF.